Following are 6 T cell receptor beta chains from one sample sequenced in a study of blood T cell repertoires in COVID-19. Assay: immunoSEQ multiplex PCR; the TCRdb copy retains only in-frame clones and omits some. The sample consists of 85,000 to 100,000 clones, over 75% of them appearing once. The sequencing sample was made of peripheral blood. Receptors were obtained from a man aged 55 to 70 with acute or convalescent COVID-19.

The CDR3, as DNA: TGTGCCAGCAGTAGGGGACAGTTGACGGCTAACTATGGCTACACCTTC. Amino acids: CASSRGQLTANYGYTF. This rearrangement joins TRBV2 to TRBJ1-2; 7 bases map to TRBD1. Per the germline V gene, CDR1 is SNHLY and CDR2 is FYNNEI. With 5 bases clipped from V and 0 bases from J, the junction kept 9 bases outside the gene matches. The length of the CDR3 is 16 residues.

In its sample, this clone was seen once. J is TRBJ1-4 and V is TRBV15; 9 bases fit TRBD1. The V and J ends lost 3 bases and 7 bases, in that order; junction bases with no gene match: 6. The CDR3 is 15 amino acids. From germline, CDR1 is LNHNV and CDR2 YYDKDF (reference sequence). CDR3 nucleotide sequence: TGTGCCACCAGCAGCGCGGACAGGGGTGGTGAAAAACTGTTTTTT. It encodes CATSSADRGGEKLFF.

This clone was counted once. The chain employs TRBV29-1 and TRBJ2-7; TRBD2 matches 9 bases. V was pared by 4 bases and J by 2 bases, with 3 bases of the junction left unmatched. This CDR3 is built from 13 residues. Germline-derived CDR1 and CDR2 are SQVTM and ANQGSEA. As DNA, the CDR3 is TGCAGCGTTGTGGGCGGGGGGGCCTACGAGCAGTACTTC. It is translated as CSVVGGGAYEQYF.

V is TRBV5-1 and J is TRBJ2-3; D may be TRBD1 (6 bases). The CDR3 is made up of 14 amino acids. Germline V gene data show CDR1 as SGHRS and CDR2 as YFSETQ. Trimming removed 3 bases from V and 2 bases from J, with 10 bases in between. This CDR3 is CASSSTGPTDTQYF. CDR3 nucleotides: TGCGCCAGCAGCTCCACAGGGCCCACAGATACGCAGTATTTT.

The J gene is TRBJ1-3, the V gene TRBV28; D is possibly TRBD1 (6 bases). The CDR3 contains 14 residues. V lost 6 bases to trimming and J lost 0 bases, with 9 bases between them. Germline CDR1 and CDR2: MDHEN and SYDVKM. The CDR3 spells CASRQGFSGNTIYF. For the CDR3, the DNA is TGTGCCAGCAGGCAGGGGTTCTCTGGAAACACCATATATTTT. Full variable domain (missing parts from reference TRBV28 and TRBJ1-3): DVKVTQSSRYLVKRTGEKVFLECVQDMDHENMFWYRQDPGLGLRLIYFSYDVKMKEKGDIPEGYSVSREKKERFSLILESASTNQTSMYLCASRQGFSGNTIYFGEGSWLTVV.

This chain connects TRBV2 to TRBJ1-2; maybe TRBD1 (5 bases). The germline CDR1 and CDR2 sequences are SNHLY and FYNNEI. CDR3 length: 14 residues. With 4 bases removed from V and 2 bases from J, the gap between germline ends came to 11 bases. The CDR3: CASSVRGSNYGYTF. The CDR3 DNA is TGTGCCAGCAGTGTGCGGGGCTCGAACTATGGCTACACCTTC.